This T cell receptor beta chain was captured in a study of T cell clonotyping in hematopoietic cell transplantation. As for the study in general: Pretransplant recipient samples were taken after cytoreduction.

V was trimmed by 2 bases and J by 5 bases, leaving 9 bases between them. The CDR3 covers 13 residues. The germline V gene encodes CDR1 PRHDT and CDR2 FYEKMQ (reference sequence). Time point noted: recipient sample about 28 days before transplant, after cytoreduction. Samples: about 28 days before transplant, then days 30, 100 and 180 after. The method was immunoSEQ multiplex PCR; TCRdb's version includes in-frame clones alone and lacks a portion of them. The sample includes approximately 80,000 clones, 90% to 96% seen only once; the top ten take around 1.7%. This material consisted of peripheral blood mononuclear cells, taken before stem cell transplant. This receptor was obtained from a woman between 50 and 59 years old with acute myeloid leukemia. Some clones in this sample may be carry-over from other donors' samples. The chain carries TRBV13 and TRBJ1-2; D may be TRBD1 (5 bases). CDR3 residues: CASSLPAGYGYTF. CDR3 nucleotides: TGTGCCAGCAGCTTACCGGCAGGGTATGGCTACACCTTC.